The 27 T cell receptor beta chains presented below share a single source sample, sequenced in a study of blood T cell repertoires in COVID-19. Clones were sequenced by immunoSEQ multiplex PCR, and TCRdb holds only the in-frame ones, with some missing. Among about 270,000 clones listed, about nine tenths were seen once. The sample comprised PBMCs or T cells enriched from blood (not recorded which). These receptors all come from a woman in her 40s with acute COVID-19.

The chain carries TRBV7-2 and TRBJ2-3; D might be TRBD2 (6 bases). This CDR3 has 15 residues. Germline V gene data show CDR1 as SGHTA and CDR2 as FQGNSA. Trimming shortened V by 5 bases and J by 4 bases, and 16 bases separated the two germline ends. The CDR3 protein is CASSPRRGGPDTQYF. Here the CDR3 DNA reads TGTGCCAGCAGCCCAAGGAGGGGCGGGCCAGATACGCAGTATTTT.

V and J are TRBV6-5 and TRBJ1-1, with D unresolved. The CDR3 runs to 15 residues. V shed 2 bases and J shed 0 bases, with 10 bases lying between them. Germline CDR1 MNHEY, CDR2 SVGAGI. CDR3 sequence: CASSYEGTVNTEAFF. The CDR3 nucleotides are TGTGCCAGCAGTTACGAGGGTACGGTGAACACTGAAGCTTTCTTT.

The chain links TRBV18 to TRBJ2-7; TRBD1 agrees at 7 bases. The V gene end was trimmed by 4 bases and the J gene end by 0 bases; junction bases not matched to a gene: 6. The CDR3 is 15 residues long. The V gene's germline CDR1 is KGHSH and CDR2 LQKENI. The CDR3 loop is CASSHGQDLSYEQYF. The CDR3 DNA follows: TGTGCCAGCTCACACGGACAGGACCTCTCCTACGAGCAGTACTTC.

The rearrangement joins TRBV2 to TRBJ2-6; TRBD1 is a possible D gene (5 bases). Per the germline V gene, CDR1 is SNHLY and CDR2 is FYNNEI. Trimming left V 5 bases short and J 4 bases short, with 18 bases between. The CDR3 contains 17 residues. CDR3 sequence reads: CASSPPARQSGANVLTF. CDR3 DNA sequence: TGTGCCAGCAGTCCCCCCGCCCGACAGTCCGGGGCCAACGTCCTGACTTTC.

The J gene is TRBJ2-7, the V gene TRBV5-1; 8 bases align to TRBD1. The CDR3 is 15 amino acids. The trim removed 5 bases at V and 0 bases at J, leaving 7 bases unmatched. Germline assignment: CDR1 SGHRS and CDR2 YFSETQ. The CDR3 loop is CASRRTGITSYEQYF. The DNA for the CDR3 is TGCGCCAGCAGAAGGACAGGGATAACCTCCTACGAGCAGTACTTC.

The chain's CDR3 is CSLFGTGVVGYEAFF. CDR3 bases: TGCAGCCTTTTCGGGACGGGGGTAGTGGGGTATGAAGCTTTCTTT. The gene calls are TRBV29-1 and TRBJ1-1; a weak D match, TRBD1 (5 bases). The ends were cut back, 8 bases at V and 7 bases at J, with 26 bases in the middle. This CDR3 contains 15 residues. Germline V gene sequence: CDR1 SQVTM, CDR2 ANQGSEA.

The chain has TRBV29-1 and TRBJ2-6, with a possible D match to TRBD2 (6 bases). CDR3 length equals 15 residues. Germline V gene data show CDR1 as SQVTM and CDR2 as ANQGSEA. The germline V and J ends were trimmed by 6 bases and 1 base, with 13 bases remaining between them. The CDR3 DNA is TGCAGCGTCAACGGAGGGGTGTCTGGGGCCAACGTCCTGACTTTC. It yields the protein CSVNGGVSGANVLTF.

In its sample, this clone was seen once. The chain couples TRBV5-1 to TRBJ1-2, with D tentatively TRBD1 (5 bases). The CDR3 is made up of 15 amino acids. The V gene's germline CDR1 is SGHRS and CDR2 YFSETQ. V was clipped by 0 bases and J by 3 bases, with 12 bases between them. The CDR3 loop reads CASSLGQGGDYGYTF. The CDR3 DNA is TGCGCCAGCAGCTTGGGCCAGGGTGGGGACTATGGCTACACCTTC.

J is TRBJ2-5 and V is TRBV18; perhaps TRBD2 as D (5 bases). V dropped 2 bases and J dropped 2 bases, with 6 bases sitting between them. CDR3 size: 13 residues. Germline V gives CDR1 KGHSH, CDR2 LQKENI. The chain's CDR3 is CASSPTRQETQYF. CDR3 coding DNA: TGTGCCAGCTCACCAACTAGACAAGAGACCCAGTACTTC.

This clone has only one observation. This chain uses TRBV6-5 with TRBJ1-5; maybe TRBD1 (5 bases). The CDR3 covers 14 residues. V was pared by 0 bases and J by 2 bases, with 5 bases between. Germline assignment: CDR1 MNHEY and CDR2 SVGAGI. CDR3 region: CASSYSGGNQPQHF. The CDR3, as DNA: TGTGCCAGCAGTTACTCAGGGGGCAATCAGCCCCAGCATTTT.

In this sample, this clone turned up once. The chain couples TRBV5-4 to TRBJ2-7; TRBD2 matches 8 bases. The CDR3 sequence is 15 residues long. Germline trimming cut 3 bases from V and 4 bases from J; bases unmatched to any gene: 9. CDR1 SGHNT and CDR2 YYREEE come from the germline V gene (reference sequence). CDR3 protein: CASSSTLADPYEQYF. Written as DNA, the CDR3 is TGTGCCAGCAGCTCGACACTAGCGGACCCATACGAGCAGTACTTC.

The J gene is TRBJ1-2, the V gene TRBV7-2; perhaps TRBD1 as D (5 bases). The germline CDR1 and CDR2 sequences are SGHTA and FQGNSA. This CDR3 comprises 14 residues. Trimming pared 2 bases from V and 8 bases from J, leaving 15 bases between. In DNA, the CDR3 is TGTGCCAGCAGCTTAACATCAGGGCCTATAGGCTACACCTTC. Residues: CASSLTSGPIGYTF.

This chain joins TRBV29-1 and TRBJ2-5; possibly TRBD2 for D (5 bases). This CDR3 contains 12 residues. V lost 6 bases, J lost 5 bases, and 13 bases lay in between. CDR1 and CDR2 (germline): SQVTM, ANQGSEA. CDR3 protein: CSVRALGETQYF. As DNA, the CDR3 is TGCAGCGTGAGGGCCCTGGGCGAGACCCAGTACTTC. The variable domain in full, with the rest retrieved from reference TRBV29-1 and TRBJ2-5, is SAVISQKPSRDICQRGTSLTIQCQVDSQVTMMFWYRQQPGQSLTLIATANQGSEATYESGFVIDKFPISRPNLTFSTLTVSNMSPEDSSIYLCSVRALGETQYFGPGTRLLVL.

The gene calls are TRBV27 and TRBJ2-7, with 7 bases lining up with TRBD1. The CDR3 is made up of 13 amino acids. Looked up from germline, CDR1 is MNHEY and CDR2 is SMNVEV (reference sequence). V shed 5 bases and J 4 bases; nucleotides not matched to a gene: 5. This CDR3 reads CASSPNRGYEQYF. The CDR3 coding sequence is TGTGCCAGCAGTCCAAACAGGGGTTACGAGCAGTACTTC.

Here the CDR3 DNA reads TGTGCCTGGAGAATAGGGAGAACTAATGAAAAACTGTTTTTT. This gives the protein CAWRIGRTNEKLFF. The chain employs TRBV30 and TRBJ1-4, with D uncertain. Germline V lookup: CDR1 GTSNPN, CDR2 SVGIG (reference sequence). The V end lost 3 bases, the J end lost 1 base, and 9 bases lay between the germline ends. This CDR3 has 14 amino acids.

The chain joins TRBV11-3 to TRBJ1-3, with D uncertain. The germline V and J ends were trimmed by 5 bases and 3 bases, with 17 bases remaining between them. Germline V gene data show CDR1 as SGHNT and CDR2 as YENEEA. The CDR3 is 16 amino acids. The CDR3 bases are TGTGCCAGCAGCCCACGGAGAAACGTGTATGGAAACACCATATATTTT. Amino acids: CASSPRRNVYGNTIYF.

Written as DNA, the CDR3 is TGTGCCAGCAGCTTAGGGGGAGGGGGATCGAACACTGAAGCTTTCTTT. It codes for CASSLGGGGSNTEAFF. The chain employs TRBV11-3 and TRBJ1-1; a weak D match, TRBD1 (6 bases). The CDR3 has 16 residues. The germline CDR1 and CDR2 sequences are SGHNT and YENEEA. The V gene lost 1 base and the J gene lost 1 base, with 13 bases spanning the gap.

J is TRBJ2-2 and V is TRBV5-8, with a weak D call TRBD1 (5 bases). This CDR3 contains 15 residues. The V gene lost 0 bases and the J gene lost 1 base, with 7 bases spanning the gap. Germline V gene sequence: CDR1 SGHTS, CDR2 YDEGEE. The CDR3 coding sequence is TGTGCCAGCAGCTTGGGACAGATGAACACCGGGGAGCTGTTTTTT. Its translation is CASSLGQMNTGELFF.

The rearrangement joins TRBV19 to TRBJ1-5; D uncertain. The V gene's germline CDR1 is LNHDA and CDR2 SQIVND (reference sequence). There are 14 residues in the CDR3. Trimming removed 3 bases at V and 3 bases at J, with 9 bases between. The CDR3 loop reads CASSISGFNQPQHF. The CDR3 DNA reads TGTGCCAGTAGTATTTCGGGATTCAATCAGCCCCAGCATTTT.

The V call is TRBV19, the J call TRBJ2-3; 7 nucleotides line up with TRBD2. V lost 5 bases, J lost 2 bases, and 10 bases stayed unmatched. The CDR3 loop spans 16 amino acids. Germline CDR1 reads LNHDA; CDR2 reads SQIVND (reference sequence). In nucleotides, the CDR3 is TGTGCCAGTAGTGGGGTCTGGCGGGAGACCACAGATACGCAGTATTTT. Its protein product is CASSGVWRETTDTQYF.

This chain joins TRBV28 and TRBJ2-1, with 9 bases fitting TRBD1. J was trimmed by 7 bases and V by 5 bases; bases with no gene match: 12. The germline V gene encodes CDR1 MDHEN and CDR2 SYDVKM. The CDR3 spans 16 residues. The CDR3 here is CASSQGPRTGDNEQFF. Here the CDR3 DNA reads TGTGCCAGCAGTCAAGGACCACGGACAGGGGATAATGAGCAGTTCTTC.

The V call is TRBV29-1, the J call TRBJ1-5; 9 bases are shared with TRBD1. The CDR3 loop spans 16 amino acids. Germline values: CDR1 SQVTM, CDR2 ANQGSEA. With 6 bases clipped from V and 0 bases from J, the junction kept 9 bases outside the gene matches. This chain's CDR3 is CSVERTGEPSNQPQHF. In DNA, the CDR3 is TGCAGCGTCGAAAGGACAGGGGAACCTAGCAATCAGCCCCAGCATTTT.

The chain employs TRBV5-1 and TRBJ2-3; 11 nucleotides match TRBD2. The CDR3 has 16 amino acids. V shed 4 bases and J 4 bases; nucleotides not matched to a gene: 8. CDR1 is SGHRS, CDR2 YFSETQ, per germline. The CDR3 is CASSRDSGRVPDTQYF. Here the CDR3 DNA reads TGCGCCAGCAGCAGAGATAGCGGGAGGGTACCAGATACGCAGTATTTT.

V gene TRBV9 combines with J gene TRBJ1-3; D is uncertain. In germline, CDR1 is SGDLS, CDR2 YYNGEE. The length of the CDR3 is 14 residues. The germline V and J ends were trimmed by 3 bases and 0 bases, with 7 bases remaining between them. In DNA, the CDR3 is TGTGCCAGCAGCGCGGTTAGCTCTGGAAACACCATATATTTT. As protein: CASSAVSSGNTIYF. Full variable domain (outside the CDR3, taken from reference TRBV9 and TRBJ1-3): DSGVTQTPKHLITATGQRVTLRCSPRSGDLSVYWYQQSLDQGLQFLIQYYNGEERAKGNILERFSAQQFPDLHSELNLSSLELGDSALYFCASSAVSSGNTIYFGEGSWLTVV.

The chain is built from TRBV5-1 and TRBJ2-7, with D possibly being TRBD1 (6 bases). Germline V gene lookup returns CDR1 SGHRS and CDR2 YFSETQ. The CDR3 contains 15 residues. Between the trimmed V and J ends, which lost 5 bases and 4 bases, there was a span of 19 bases. The CDR3 DNA is TGCGCCAGCAGTGAAACGACGGCTCAGGGGTACGAGCAGTACTTC. It is translated as CASSETTAQGYEQYF.

This clone has only a few counts. This chain uses TRBV24-1 with TRBJ2-7; D might be TRBD1 (5 bases). The CDR3 extends over 12 amino acids. V lost 9 bases to trimming and J lost 3 bases, with 11 bases between them. CDR1 KGHDR and CDR2 SFDVKD come from the germline V gene. The CDR3 loop reads CATARQYYEQYF. In DNA form, the CDR3 reads TGTGCCACCGCGAGACAGTACTACGAGCAGTACTTC.

The chain couples TRBV15 to TRBJ2-3, with D possibly matching TRBD1 (5 bases). Germline V CDR1 and CDR2: LNHNV, YYDKDF (reference sequence). This CDR3 region has 14 residues. V shed 0 bases and J shed 3 bases, with 7 bases lying between them. CDR3 DNA: TGTGCCACCAGCAGAGAAGGGGTTACAGATACGCAGTATTTT. Its protein is CATSREGVTDTQYF.